This TCR beta chain comes out of a study of cytomegalovirus exposure and HLA in healthy donors. Assay used: immunoSEQ multiplex PCR; TCRdb lists only in-frame clones, some missing. This table has 100,000 to 150,000 clones, approximately 94% appearing once. CDR1 is SGDLS and CDR2 is YYNGEE in the germline V gene. Trimming removed 0 bases from V and 6 bases from J, with 22 bases in between. The CDR3 is made up of 17 amino acids. The sequence came from a woman younger than 35 in good health and CMV-seronegative. Source material: PBMCs. The V gene is TRBV9, the J gene TRBJ2-7; D not certain. CDR3: CASSVATWVAFHPEQYF. The DNA for the CDR3 is TGTGCCAGCAGCGTAGCTACGTGGGTAGCTTTCCACCCCGAGCAGTACTTC. Full variable domain (missing parts from reference TRBV9 and TRBJ2-7): DSGVTQTPKHLITATGQRVTLRCSPRSGDLSVYWYQQSLDQGLQFLIQYYNGEERAKGNILERFSAQQFPDLHSELNLSSLELGDSALYFCASSVATWVAFHPEQYFGPGTRLTVT.